The 3 T cell receptor beta chains below were found in one sample sequenced in a study of blood T cell repertoires in COVID-19. Repertoires were generated with immunoSEQ multiplex PCR, while TCRdb's copy carries only in-frame clones and drops some. The data show 200,000 to 250,000 clones, about 85% seen once. The sample consisted of peripheral blood. The receptors were sampled from a woman younger than 30 who had recovered from COVID-19.

V usage is TRBV7-2 and J usage is TRBJ1-6, with D tentatively TRBD1 (6 bases). V was trimmed by 3 bases and J by 10 bases, leaving 19 bases between them. Germline V gives CDR1 SGHTA, CDR2 FQGNSA. There are 16 residues in the CDR3. The CDR3 is CASSFNRVAGSSPLHF. CDR3 sequence (DNA): TGTGCCAGCAGCTTTAACAGGGTAGCGGGGAGCTCACCCCTCCACTTT.

The rearrangement joins TRBV28 to TRBJ2-1; the D gene is possibly TRBD1 (6 bases). Trimming shortened V by 6 bases and J by 4 bases, and 10 bases separated the two germline ends. This CDR3 region has 13 residues. From germline, CDR1 is MDHEN and CDR2 SYDVKM. The CDR3 protein is CASRHTGYNEQFF. The CDR3 DNA follows: TGTGCCAGCAGGCATACAGGGTACAATGAGCAGTTCTTC.

V usage is TRBV20-1 and J usage is TRBJ2-1, with D unresolved. Trimming stripped 5 bases from V and 8 bases from J, with 10 bases between. The CDR3 has 11 amino acids. Germline-derived CDR1 and CDR2 are DFQATT and SNEGSKA (reference sequence). The CDR3 sequence: CSAPWSDEQFF. The CDR3 bases are TGCAGTGCTCCCTGGAGCGATGAGCAGTTCTTC.